Below are 17 T cell receptor beta chains sequenced from a single sample in a study of PD-L1 blockade in urothelial cancer. Clones were sequenced by immunoSEQ multiplex PCR, and TCRdb holds only the in-frame ones, with some missing. In the table there are around 66,000 clones, 88% of which are singletons. As for time point: peripheral blood 6 weeks after treatment start. Material: PBMCs, obtained around atezolizumab (anti-PD-L1) treatment. The receptors stem from a man aged 55 to 70 with urothelial cancer.

This sequence joins TRBV5-1 and TRBJ1-1; unclear D gene. V was clipped by 1 base and J by 2 bases, with 12 bases between them. This CDR3 is built from 15 residues. CDR1 and CDR2 from the germline V gene are SGHRS and YFSETQ. The CDR3 region has the DNA TGCGCCAGCAGCTTGTACTCTTTGAGCAACACTGAAGCTTTCTTT. Translating gives CASSLYSLSNTEAFF. Full variable domain (outside the CDR3, taken from reference TRBV5-1 and TRBJ1-1): KAGVTQTPRYLIKTRGQQVTLSCSPISGHRSVSWYQQTPGQGLQFLFEYFSETQRNKGNFPGRFSGRQFSNSRSEMNVSTLELGDSALYLCASSLYSLSNTEAFFGQGTRLTVV.

The CDR3 spells CASSTGTGVGDKPQHF. CDR3 bases: TGTGCCAGTAGTACCGGGACAGGGGTTGGTGACAAGCCCCAGCATTTT. V is TRBV19 and J is TRBJ1-5; 10 nucleotides agree with TRBD1. Germline CDR1 reads LNHDA; CDR2 reads SQIVND (reference sequence). V shed 4 bases and J 8 bases; nucleotides not matched to a gene: 11. This CDR3 is built from 16 residues.

The CDR3 bases are TGTGCCAGTAGTATCCACAGGGAGGGGCAGCCCCAGCATTTT. It encodes CASSIHREGQPQHF. The V and J genes are TRBV19 and TRBJ1-5; a possible D gene is TRBD1 (6 bases). V was trimmed by 3 bases and J by 7 bases, leaving 13 bases between them. Germline V gene data show CDR1 as LNHDA and CDR2 as SQIVND (reference sequence). This CDR3 spans 14 amino acids.

The rearrangement uses TRBV11-3 and TRBJ2-1; the match to TRBD2 covers 8 bases. J was trimmed by 4 bases and V by 2 bases; bases with no gene match: 1. This CDR3 contains 14 residues. Germline CDR1 and CDR2: SGHNT and YENEEA. DNA for the CDR3: TGTGCCAGCAGCTTACCTAGCGGGTACAATGAGCAGTTCTTC. Its translation: CASSLPSGYNEQFF.

J is TRBJ2-2 and V is TRBV11-3, with D uncertain. CDR1 is SGHNT and CDR2 is YENEEA in the germline V gene. Trimming removed 5 bases from V and 5 bases from J, with 9 bases in between. The CDR3 spans 13 residues. CDR3 sequence (DNA): TGTGCCAGCAGCCCACGAGTAACCGGGGAGCTGTTTTTT. Residues: CASSPRVTGELFF.

The chain is built from TRBV28 and TRBJ1-4; 10 nucleotides line up with TRBD1. CDR1 is MDHEN, CDR2 SYDVKM, per germline. Losses at the gene ends were 5 bases for V and 8 bases for J; bases not matched to a gene: 8. This CDR3 region has 15 residues. CDR3 protein: CASSITTGGGEKLFF. CDR3 nucleotides: TGTGCCAGCAGTATCACGACAGGGGGCGGAGAAAAACTGTTTTTT.

In this sample, this clone turned up a few times. The chain carries TRBV4-1 and TRBJ2-2; the match to TRBD2 covers 8 bases. The V gene end was trimmed by 4 bases and the J gene end by 5 bases; junction bases not matched to a gene: 12. CDR1 is MGHRA and CDR2 is YSYEKL in the germline V gene. The CDR3 runs to 17 residues. The CDR3 DNA reads as TGCGCCAGCAGCCTCAACCCGACGGGACTAGTGACCGGGGAGCTGTTTTTT. Translation: CASSLNPTGLVTGELFF.

The chain links TRBV19 to TRBJ2-7; maybe TRBD1 (5 bases). Germline V CDR1 and CDR2: LNHDA, SQIVND (reference sequence). The CDR3 consists of 13 residues. Trimming stripped 5 bases from V and 3 bases from J, with 11 bases between. This CDR3 is CASSEKGRYEQYF. Written as DNA, the CDR3 is TGTGCCAGTAGTGAAAAGGGGCGCTACGAGCAGTACTTC.

The rearrangement uses TRBV19 and TRBJ2-3; TRBD2 might be the D (6 bases). The germline V gene encodes CDR1 LNHDA and CDR2 SQIVND (reference sequence). V was shortened by 3 bases and J by 6 bases, with 16 bases between the two germline ends. The CDR3 extends over 15 amino acids. The CDR3 protein is CASSISGVSRDTQYF. The CDR3 DNA is TGTGCCAGTAGTATTTCGGGGGTTTCCAGGGATACGCAGTATTTT.

V is TRBV18 and J is TRBJ2-4; possibly TRBD2 for D (6 bases). The CDR3 consists of 18 residues. Germline V CDR1 and CDR2: KGHSH, LQKENI. The ends were cut back, 5 bases at V and 2 bases at J, with 22 bases in the middle. The CDR3 here is CASSTNTIRGYSKNIQYF. DNA of the CDR3: TGTGCCAGCTCAACCAATACCATTCGGGGGTACTCCAAAAACATTCAGTACTTC.

The chain employs TRBV5-5 and TRBJ2-2; 8 bases agree with TRBD1. CDR3 length equals 16 residues. CDR1 SGHKS and CDR2 YYEKEE come from the germline V gene (reference sequence). J gave up 4 bases and V 0 bases, and 5 bases lay outside the gene matches. Here the CDR3 reads CASSLDPGGITGELFF. The CDR3, as DNA: TGTGCCAGCAGCTTGGATCCAGGGGGCATCACCGGGGAGCTGTTTTTT.

This chain uses TRBV4-3 with TRBJ2-3; 11 nucleotides match TRBD2. CDR1 and CDR2 from the germline V gene are LGHNA and YSLEER. V gave up 0 bases and J gave up 4 bases; unmatched junction bases: 15. The CDR3 consists of 20 residues. CDR3 DNA: TGCGCCAGCAGCCAAGACGCCCCCATAGCGGGAGGGCGGTACGCAGATACGCAGTATTTT. It codes for CASSQDAPIAGGRYADTQYF.

The V call is TRBV7-8, the J call TRBJ1-5; the D is unclear. The V end lost 0 bases, the J end lost 8 bases, and 5 bases lay between the germline ends. The CDR3 is 12 amino acids. From germline, CDR1 is SGHVS and CDR2 FQNEAQ. The CDR3 sequence is CASSLAGEPQHF. CDR3 DNA: TGTGCCAGCAGCTTAGCCGGGGAGCCCCAGCATTTT.

CDR3 in amino acids: CAISGGAGGSEKLFF. The CDR3 bases are TGTGCCATCAGTGGCGGGGCAGGGGGCTCAGAAAAACTGTTTTTT. The chain combines TRBV10-3 with TRBJ1-4, with 8 nucleotides matching TRBD1. V gave up 4 bases and J gave up 8 bases; unmatched junction bases: 9. The germline CDR1 and CDR2 sequences are ENHRY and SYGVKD. This CDR3 region has 15 residues.

The CDR3 spells CASSPLAGEVYEQYF. Written as DNA, the CDR3 is TGTGCCAGCAGTCCGCTAGCGGGAGAGGTGTACGAGCAGTACTTC. The chain joins TRBV28 to TRBJ2-7; 10 nucleotides match TRBD2. V shed 5 bases, J shed 4 bases, and the junction held 8 bases outside the gene matches. The CDR3 length is 15 residues. In germline, CDR1 is MDHEN, CDR2 SYDVKM.

This rearrangement joins TRBV5-1 to TRBJ2-7; 7 bases fit TRBD1. Germline-derived CDR1 and CDR2 are SGHRS and YFSETQ. This CDR3 is 13 amino acids long. J gave up 5 bases and V 4 bases, and 6 bases lay outside the gene matches. The CDR3 protein is CASSPRQGNEQYF. As DNA, the CDR3 is TGCGCCAGCAGCCCGAGACAGGGAAACGAGCAGTACTTC.

V usage is TRBV7-9 and J usage is TRBJ1-2; D unresolved. Germline V gene sequence: CDR1 SEHNR, CDR2 FQNEAQ (reference sequence). The CDR3 has 12 amino acids. The V and J ends lost 8 bases and 0 bases respectively, with 7 bases between them. CDR3 region: CASALTNYGYTF. Here the CDR3 DNA reads TGTGCCAGCGCACTTACTAACTATGGCTACACCTTC.